This T cell receptor (beta chain) was documented in a study of beta chain features in type 1 diabetes. General study points: Within each of all four CD4+ subsets, Type 1 diabetes patients had TCRB CDR3s that were moderately but significantly shorter.

With regard to this clone: The antigen is not known.

cDNA synthesis used the whole RNA isolate, giving expressed TCRB sequences. Method: immunoSEQ multiplex PCR; TCRdb's copy keeps in-frame clones and lacks some. Here the sample spans some 280,000 clones, roughly an eighth being singletons. The sequenced sample consisted of naive CD4+ T cells from blood. The sequence came from a man aged 25 to 40 with type 1 diabetes.

The CDR3 DNA reads TGTGCCAGCAGTTTATCACTAGCGGGAGCTGAGCAGTTCTTC. Translating gives CASSLSLAGAEQFF. This sequence joins TRBV28 and TRBJ2-1; 11 bases align to TRBD2. CDR1 is MDHEN and CDR2 is SYDVKM in the germline V gene. V shed 1 base and J 9 bases; nucleotides not matched to a gene: 2. The CDR3 length is 14 residues.